This TCR beta chain was identified in a study of blood T cell repertoires in COVID-19. In the study overall: The cDNA or gDNA used as material had been derived from T cells, B-cell-depleted T cells, or PBMCs.

Per germline, CDR1 MNHEY and CDR2 SMNVEV (reference sequence). V lost 5 bases to trimming and J lost 8 bases, with 18 bases between them. The CDR3 length is 14 residues. Per the original data handling: Reference gene primer amplification gave estimated nucleated cell counts. Only in-frame clones appear in the TCRdb table, and some are missing; sequencing was by immunoSEQ multiplex PCR. The D gene and trimming were derived from the DNA, and the V and J assignments and clone size from that table. The sample has under 300,000 clones; 75% to 90% are singletons. This TCR was sampled from a woman aged 35 to 49 who had recovered from COVID-19. V gene TRBV27 combines with J gene TRBJ1-2, with D perhaps matching TRBD1 (5 bases). The sequenced material came from PBMCs or T cells enriched from blood (not recorded which). CDR3 coding DNA: TGTGCCAGCAGTCCGAGACAGAGAAGGAAGGGCTACACCTTC. Amino acids: CASSPRQRRKGYTF.